This T cell receptor beta chain emerged from a study of cytomegalovirus exposure and HLA in healthy donors. Across the study: An earlier analysis found roughly 110 million unique TCR beta sequences from about 190 million T cells. General study results and limits: The authors later linked a missense DCLRE1C variant to TCR beta V- and J-gene trimming.

Details on this clone: Its specificity is unknown.

The CDR3 spans 14 residues. V was pared by 4 bases and J by 7 bases, with 6 bases of the junction left unmatched. Germline CDR1 is SGHNT and CDR2 is YYREEE (reference sequence). All the people who gave samples were healthy bone marrow donors. Primers for the PCR totalled 60 Vbeta and 13 Jbeta. The repertoire was sequenced with immunoSEQ multiplex PCR; TCRdb's copy has only in-frame clones and lacks some. The profile shows roughly 70,000 clones, just under 75% of them singletons. The V call is TRBV5-4, the J call TRBJ1-5, with 9 positions matching TRBD1. Sequenced: PBMCs. The receptor was isolated from a human donor in good health. CDR3 sequence reads: CASSLSGTGQPQHF. DNA of the CDR3: TGTGCCAGCAGCCTATCCGGGACAGGGCAGCCCCAGCATTTT.